This T cell receptor beta chain emerged from a study of identifying expanded T cells in peripheral blood. The V gene's germline CDR1 is SGHRS and CDR2 YFSETQ. This CDR3 is built from 16 residues. With 6 bases clipped from V and 0 bases from J, the junction kept 7 bases outside the gene matches. In its sample, this clone was seen once. Clones were sequenced by immunoSEQ multiplex PCR, and TCRdb holds only the in-frame ones, with some missing. This table holds some 70,000 clones, 85% to 90% found once. This TCR was sampled from a person between 18 and 75 years old in good health. Sequenced sample: blood. The V and J genes are TRBV5-1 and TRBJ2-3, with 10 nucleotides matching TRBD1. The CDR3 region is CASNRQGAPSTDTQYF. In DNA, the CDR3 is TGCGCCAGCAACCGACAGGGGGCCCCTAGCACAGATACGCAGTATTTT.